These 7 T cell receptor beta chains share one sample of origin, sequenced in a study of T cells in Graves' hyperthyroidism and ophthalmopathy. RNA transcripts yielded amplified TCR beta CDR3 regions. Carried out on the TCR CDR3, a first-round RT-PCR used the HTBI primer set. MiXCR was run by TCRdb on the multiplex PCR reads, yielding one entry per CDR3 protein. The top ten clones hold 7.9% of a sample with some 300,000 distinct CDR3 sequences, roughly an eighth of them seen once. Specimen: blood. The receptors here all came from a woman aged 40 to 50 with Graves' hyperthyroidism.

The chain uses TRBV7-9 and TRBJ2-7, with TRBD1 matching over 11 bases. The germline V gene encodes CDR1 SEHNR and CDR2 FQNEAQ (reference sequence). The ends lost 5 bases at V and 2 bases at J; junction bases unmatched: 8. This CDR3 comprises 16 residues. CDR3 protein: CASSKPGQGAPYEQYF. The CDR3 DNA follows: TGTGCCAGCAGCAAACCCGGACAGGGGGCCCCCTACGAGCAGTACTTC. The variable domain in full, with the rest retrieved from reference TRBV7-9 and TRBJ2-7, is DTGVSQNPRHKITKRGQNVTFRCDPISEHNRLYWYRQTLGQGPEFLTYFQNEAQLEKSRLLSDRFSAERPKGSFSTLEIQRTEQGDSAMYLCASSKPGQGAPYEQYFGPGTRLTVT.

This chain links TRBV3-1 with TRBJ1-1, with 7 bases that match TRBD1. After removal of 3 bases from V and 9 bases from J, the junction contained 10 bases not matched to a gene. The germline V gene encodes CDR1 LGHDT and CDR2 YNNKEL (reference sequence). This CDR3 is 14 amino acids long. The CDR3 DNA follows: TGTGCCAGCAGCCAGCACCGGGACAGAGGGCAAGCTTTCTTT. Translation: CASSQHRDRGQAFF.

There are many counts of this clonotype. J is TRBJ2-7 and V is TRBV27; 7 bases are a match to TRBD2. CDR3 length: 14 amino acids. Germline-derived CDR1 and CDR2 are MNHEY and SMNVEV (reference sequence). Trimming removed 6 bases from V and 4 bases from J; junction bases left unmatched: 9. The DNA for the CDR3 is TGTGCCAGCAGACCTAGCGGAGTCATTTACGAGCAGTACTTC. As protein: CASRPSGVIYEQYF.

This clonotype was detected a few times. The CDR3 spells CSVAGTSGFTDTQYF. CDR3 nucleotide sequence: TGCAGCGTAGCTGGGACTAGCGGGTTCACAGATACGCAGTATTTT. This chain connects TRBV29-1 to TRBJ2-3; TRBD2 aligns across 12 bases. Germline-derived CDR1 and CDR2 are SQVTM and ANQGSEA. The CDR3 length is 15 residues. V was clipped by 6 bases and J by 2 bases; unmatched bases: 6.

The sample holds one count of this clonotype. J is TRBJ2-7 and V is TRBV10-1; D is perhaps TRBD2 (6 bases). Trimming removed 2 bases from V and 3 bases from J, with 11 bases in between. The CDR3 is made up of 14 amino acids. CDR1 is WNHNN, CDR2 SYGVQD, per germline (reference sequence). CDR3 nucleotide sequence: TGCGCCAGCAGTGAGGTTGAGGGACTCTACGAGCAGTACTTC. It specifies CASSEVEGLYEQYF.

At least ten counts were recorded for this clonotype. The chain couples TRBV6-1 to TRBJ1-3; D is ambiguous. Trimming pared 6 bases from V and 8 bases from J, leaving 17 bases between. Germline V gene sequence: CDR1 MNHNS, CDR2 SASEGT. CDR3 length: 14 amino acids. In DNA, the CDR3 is TGTGCCAGCAGACCAAAGGGCATAAGTGACACCATATATTTT. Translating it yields CASRPKGISDTIYF.

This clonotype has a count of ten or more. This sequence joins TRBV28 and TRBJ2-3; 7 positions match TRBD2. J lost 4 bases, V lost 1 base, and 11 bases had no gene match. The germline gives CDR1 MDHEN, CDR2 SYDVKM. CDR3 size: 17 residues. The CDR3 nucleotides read TGTGCCAGCAGTTTATTTTCGTTGCCGGGGGGACCAGATACGCAGTATTTT. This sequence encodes CASSLFSLPGGPDTQYF.